These 20 T cell receptor beta chains came from one sample sequenced in a study of monozygotic twins with inflammatory bowel disease. Reanalyzing the 5' RACE reads, TCRdb keeps one entry per CDR3 protein, without DNA. This repertoire includes about 160,000 distinct CDR3 sequences. Source material: blood. Receptor source: a human donor with ulcerative colitis or Crohn's disease, or a healthy co-twin of an affected twin (not recorded which).

The chain recombines TRBV12-3 or TRBV12-4 with TRBJ2-7; the D call from TCRdb, TRBD1, cannot be confirmed without DNA. This CDR3 comprises 16 residues. CDR3 sequence reads: CASRDPTKQGSYEQYF.

This rearrangement joins TRBV19 to TRBJ2-7; as DNA is missing, the TRBD1 call by TCRdb cannot be tested. CDR1 is LNHDA and CDR2 is SQIVND in the germline V gene (reference sequence). The CDR3 covers 13 residues. CDR3 in amino acids: CATSRDSSYEQYF.

This rearrangement joins TRBV4-3 to TRBJ2-3; checking the TCRdb D call of TRBD2 is not possible without DNA. The CDR3 runs 13 residues. Germline V gene sequence: CDR1 LGHNA, CDR2 YSLEER. The CDR3 protein is CASSRQRPDTQYF.

J is TRBJ1-5 and V is TRBV12-3 or TRBV12-4. The CDR3 loop spans 13 amino acids. This CDR3 reads CASTMVSNQPQHF.

The J gene is TRBJ2-7, the V gene TRBV6-2 or TRBV6-3; lacking DNA, the TRBD2 call made by TCRdb goes unchecked. Looked up from germline, CDR1 is MNHEY and CDR2 is SVGEGT. The CDR3 sequence is 15 residues long. The CDR3 loop reads CASSYSTSGTSEQYF.

This chain links TRBV7-2 with TRBJ2-7; TCRdb's D call, TRBD2, is unchecked because there is no DNA. The germline V gene encodes CDR1 SGHTA and CDR2 FQGNSA. The CDR3 has 15 amino acids. The CDR3 here is CASSETSGRSYEQYF.

The chain carries TRBV5-1 and TRBJ2-4; there is no DNA to check the TCRdb D call of TRBD1. The germline CDR1 and CDR2 sequences are SGHRS and YFSETQ. The CDR3 contains 16 residues. The CDR3 sequence: CASSLGGGKAKNIQYF.

This rearrangement joins TRBV4-2 to TRBJ2-7; TCRdb returns TRBD2, unconfirmable since there is no DNA. This CDR3 region has 16 residues. Germline V CDR1 and CDR2: LGHNA, YNFKEQ. CDR3 region: CASSFLLSGTDSEQYF.

The chain has TRBV9 and TRBJ2-5; the D call of TRBD1 rests on TCRdb alone, since no DNA is present to check it. CDR3 length equals 14 residues. Germline CDR1 reads SGDLS; CDR2 reads YYNGEE. CDR3 residues: CASSVDGTQETQYF.

The chain combines TRBV12-3 or TRBV12-4 with TRBJ1-2; TCRdb names TRBD1, which stays unverified in the absence of DNA. The CDR3 is 15 residues long. The CDR3 region is CASSPSPWGQPGYTF.

CDR3 loop: CASSLRTSGRRDTQYF. This chain uses TRBV5-1 with TRBJ2-3; TCRdb's D gene call, TRBD2, goes unchecked for lack of DNA. Germline CDR1 and CDR2: SGHRS and YFSETQ. The CDR3 runs to 16 residues.

The chain uses TRBV29-1 and TRBJ1-1; TCRdb gives TRBD1 as the D gene, but with no DNA this cannot be confirmed. Germline CDR1 is SQVTM and CDR2 is ANQGSEA. The CDR3 is made up of 13 amino acids. CDR3 sequence: CSVGDRGNTEAFF.

The CDR3 region is CASSLTGAPATEAFF. The chain recombines TRBV5-1 with TRBJ1-1; the TCRdb D gene call, TRBD1, has no DNA to confirm it. CDR1 and CDR2 (germline): SGHRS, YFSETQ. CDR3 length: 15 amino acids.

The chain carries TRBV5-6 and TRBJ2-1; the TCRdb call, TRBD1, lacks DNA for checking. Germline values: CDR1 SGHDT, CDR2 YYEEEE. This CDR3 comprises 14 residues. The CDR3 sequence is CASSLGQDYNEQFF.

The chain recombines TRBV7-2 with TRBJ1-2; TCRdb's assignment of TRBD1 cannot be checked, as there is no DNA. Germline V gene data show CDR1 as SGHTA and CDR2 as FQGNSA. This CDR3 is 14 amino acids long. This chain's CDR3 is CASSLVGTVYGYTF. The variable domain in full, completed from reference TRBV7-2 and TRBJ1-2, reads GAGVSQSPSNKVTEKGKDVELRCDPISGHTALYWYRQSLGQGLEFLIYFQGNSAPDKSGLPSDRFSAERTGGSVSTLTIQRTQQEDSAVYLCASSLVGTVYGYTFGSGTRLTVV.

The V gene is TRBV5-6, the J gene TRBJ2-4. CDR1 and CDR2 from the germline V gene are SGHDT and YYEEEE. This CDR3 is built from 14 residues. CDR3 in amino acids: CASSLGGTKNIQYF. The full variable domain, with the rest looked up from reference TRBV5-6 and TRBJ2-4, is DAGVTQSPTHLIKTRGQQVTLRCSPKSGHDTVSWYQQALGQGPQFIFQYYEEEERQRGNFPDRFSGHQFPNYSSELNVNALLLGDSALYLCASSLGGTKNIQYFGAGTRLSVL.

V gene TRBV5-1 combines with J gene TRBJ2-7; the TCRdb D gene call, TRBD1, has no DNA to confirm it. This CDR3 spans 15 amino acids. Per the germline V gene, CDR1 is SGHRS and CDR2 is YFSETQ. CDR3 region: CASSTDRGQAYEQYF. Combining the CDR3 with reference TRBV5-1 and TRBJ2-7 gives the whole variable domain KAGVTQTPRYLIKTRGQQVTLSCSPISGHRSVSWYQQTPGQGLQFLFEYFSETQRNKGNFPGRFSGRQFSNSRSEMNVSTLELGDSALYLCASSTDRGQAYEQYFGPGTRLTVT.

The chain carries TRBV19 and TRBJ2-7; TCRdb returns TRBD2, unconfirmable since there is no DNA. The CDR3 runs to 15 residues. Germline CDR1 is LNHDA and CDR2 is SQIVND (reference sequence). The CDR3 is CASSAAGGDSYEQYF.

The rearrangement links TRBV19 to TRBJ2-1; TCRdb proposes TRBD2, but this gene call is untestable without DNA. This CDR3 comprises 16 residues. Germline CDR1 LNHDA, CDR2 SQIVND (reference sequence). The CDR3 reads CASSNAGGTNYNEQFF.

The rearrangement uses TRBV20-1 and TRBJ2-3; TCRdb proposes TRBD2, but this gene call is untestable without DNA. The CDR3 spans 16 residues. Germline V CDR1 and CDR2: DFQATT, SNEGSKA (reference sequence). The CDR3 here is CSAREASGSRTDTQYF.